These 30 T cell receptor beta chains originate from one sample sequenced in a study of technical replicates of blood from several donors. Data came from immunoSEQ multiplex PCR; TCRdb stores just in-frame clones and leaves some out. The table shows tens of thousands of clones, with 94% occurring only once. The sequenced sample was T cells isolated from PBMCs. The receptor set was obtained from a human donor in good health.

This chain joins TRBV5-1 and TRBJ2-7; 13 bases are a match to TRBD2. Losses at the gene ends were 2 bases for V and 10 bases for J; bases not matched to a gene: 6. In germline, CDR1 is SGHRS, CDR2 YFSETQ. CDR3 length: 14 residues. The CDR3 coding sequence is TGCGCCAGCAGCTTCGGGACTAGCGGGGTTAAACAGTACTTC. This codes for CASSFGTSGVKQYF.

This clone came up once. This chain links TRBV15 with TRBJ1-2, with 8 bases matching TRBD1. V lost 3 bases, J lost 8 bases, and 14 bases stayed unmatched. The CDR3 extends over 16 amino acids. The germline gives CDR1 LNHNV, CDR2 YYDKDF (reference sequence). The CDR3, as DNA: TGTGCCACCAGCAGCCCCTTGGACAGGGAGATCTTGGGCTACACCTTC. It translates to CATSSPLDREILGYTF.

This CDR3 reads CASSIFSGADNSPLHF. The CDR3 coding sequence is TGCGCCAGCAGTATATTTTCTGGGGCCGATAATTCACCCCTCCACTTT. The rearrangement joins TRBV5-1 to TRBJ1-6; tentatively, D is TRBD1 (5 bases). The CDR3 runs 16 residues. Trimming removed 5 bases from V and 5 bases from J, with 17 bases in between. Germline assignment: CDR1 SGHRS and CDR2 YFSETQ.

The CDR3 bases are TGTGCCAGCAGCTCAGTGAGGGGGGGGAGTACTGAAGCTTTCTTT. It encodes CASSSVRGGSTEAFF. V is TRBV5-6 and J is TRBJ1-1; D is possibly TRBD1 (6 bases). CDR3 size: 15 residues. Trimming removed 3 bases from V and 5 bases from J, with 17 bases in between. The germline V gene has CDR1 SGHDT and CDR2 YYEEEE.

This chain links TRBV4-1 with TRBJ2-3; TRBD2 matches at 8 bases. This CDR3 is 16 amino acids long. Germline V gives CDR1 MGHRA, CDR2 YSYEKL. Losses at the gene ends were 4 bases for V and 1 base for J; bases not matched to a gene: 7. CDR3 nucleotides: TGCGCCAGCAGCCTAGAGGCGGGAGGAGGCACAGATACGCAGTATTTT. It translates to CASSLEAGGGTDTQYF.

This chain connects TRBV7-9 to TRBJ1-2; D possibly corresponds to TRBD1 (5 bases). Trimming cost V 2 bases and J 3 bases, with 7 bases left between them. The germline gives CDR1 SEHNR, CDR2 FQNEAQ (reference sequence). The CDR3 contains 13 residues. The CDR3 coding sequence is TGTGCCAGCAGCTTACGGGGGGACTATGGCTACACCTTC. It translates to CASSLRGDYGYTF.

The rearrangement uses TRBV7-6 and TRBJ1-1; D is undetermined. V was shortened by 2 bases and J by 6 bases, with 13 bases between the two germline ends. CDR1 is SGHVS, CDR2 FNYEAQ, per germline. The CDR3 is made up of 14 amino acids. CDR3 nucleotide sequence: TGTGCCAGCAGCTTACAGGCCCCCGGGGCTGAAGCTTTCTTT. Encoded protein: CASSLQAPGAEAFF.

The genes are TRBV4-2 and TRBJ2-1, with 7 bases that match TRBD2. CDR1 is LGHNA, CDR2 YNFKEQ, per germline. Trimming at V came to 1 base and at J to 8 bases, leaving 5 bases not matched to a gene. The CDR3 loop spans 14 amino acids. In DNA form, the CDR3 reads TGTGCCAGCAGCCAAGGCGGGGGAGGGGATGAGCAGTTCTTC. Protein sequence: CASSQGGGGDEQFF.

V and J are TRBV27 and TRBJ2-7, with 11 bases fitting TRBD2. The V segment lost 2 bases and the J segment 2 bases; nucleotides outside the gene matches: 5. There are 16 residues in the CDR3. CDR1 is MNHEY, CDR2 SMNVEV, per germline (reference sequence). The CDR3 bases are TGTGCCAGCAGTTTACTAGCGGGAGGCAATCCCTACGAGCAGTACTTC. Residues: CASSLLAGGNPYEQYF.

The chain combines TRBV5-1 with TRBJ2-7, with TRBD1 matching 9 bases. The CDR3 spans 14 residues. Germline CDR1 SGHRS, CDR2 YFSETQ. V was clipped by 7 bases and J by 1 base; unmatched bases: 6. CDR3 DNA: TGCGCCAGCTCCGGGACAGGGCTATCCTACGAGCAGTACTTC. It translates to CASSGTGLSYEQYF.

The chain employs TRBV7-8 and TRBJ2-2, with D perhaps matching TRBD1 (6 bases). The V gene's germline CDR1 is SGHVS and CDR2 FQNEAQ. The CDR3 length is 14 residues. Trimming left V 3 bases short and J 7 bases short, with 12 bases between. The CDR3 reads CASSFRQGIGELFF. The CDR3 DNA reads as TGTGCCAGCAGCTTTCGGCAGGGGATCGGGGAGCTGTTTTTT.

This clone was found once. The CDR3 protein is CASSVSGMGEQFF. The CDR3 coding sequence is TGTGCCAGCAGTGTTTCGGGGATGGGTGAGCAGTTCTTC. This chain links TRBV6-1 with TRBJ2-1, with D maybe TRBD2 (5 bases). The V end was cut by 4 bases, the J end by 9 bases, with 13 bases between. Germline lookup yields CDR1 MNHNS and CDR2 SASEGT. The CDR3 runs to 13 residues.

V and J are TRBV6-5 and TRBJ1-1, with TRBD1 matching 7 bases. After removal of 4 bases from V and 4 bases from J, the junction contained 6 bases not matched to a gene. The CDR3 consists of 14 residues. Germline V gives CDR1 MNHEY, CDR2 SVGAGI. For the CDR3, the DNA is TGTGCCAGCAGTTCCAGGGGGGTTAGCACTGAAGCTTTCTTT. This codes for CASSSRGVSTEAFF.

This clone was seen once. The genes are TRBV5-1 and TRBJ2-6; unclear D gene. Per the germline V gene, CDR1 is SGHRS and CDR2 is YFSETQ. This CDR3 is built from 15 residues. Trimming stripped 0 bases from V and 1 base from J, with 5 bases between. The CDR3 DNA sequence: TGCGCCAGCAGCTTGGCCCCTTCTGGGGCCAACGTCCTGACTTTC. It encodes CASSLAPSGANVLTF.

The J gene is TRBJ1-4, the V gene TRBV19; D is ambiguous. The germline V gene has CDR1 LNHDA and CDR2 SQIVND (reference sequence). V dropped 2 bases and J dropped 12 bases, with 16 bases sitting between them. This CDR3 spans 14 amino acids. In nucleotides, the CDR3 is TGTGCCAGTAGTATAAAGCAGGTCTACGGGGAACTGTTTTTT. Translation gives CASSIKQVYGELFF.

This chain links TRBV19 with TRBJ2-5; a possible D gene is TRBD1 (6 bases). Germline V CDR1 and CDR2: LNHDA, SQIVND (reference sequence). CDR3 size: 14 residues. The germline V and J ends were trimmed by 4 bases and 5 bases, with 14 bases remaining between them. The CDR3 bases are TGTGCCAGTAGTAGGACAGAGTCCCTGGAGACCCAGTACTTC. This encodes CASSRTESLETQYF.

The CDR3 sequence is CAWTRSGGEETQYF. CDR3 bases: TGTGCCTGGACCCGTAGCGGGGGTGAGGAGACCCAGTACTTC. The chain is built from TRBV30 and TRBJ2-5, with 9 nucleotides matching TRBD2. Per germline, CDR1 GTSNPN and CDR2 SVGIG (reference sequence). CDR3 length equals 14 residues. V was pared by 4 bases and J by 5 bases, with 8 bases of the junction left unmatched.

The chain couples TRBV7-9 to TRBJ1-4; D ambiguous. Trimming removed 7 bases from V and 8 bases from J, with 14 bases in between. CDR1 and CDR2 (germline): SEHNR, FQNEAQ (reference sequence). The CDR3 has 13 residues. The CDR3 sequence is CASIGPSGEKLFF. The CDR3 bases are TGTGCCAGCATTGGGCCCAGTGGCGAAAAACTGTTTTTT.

The chain carries TRBV13 and TRBJ2-5; 10 nucleotides align to TRBD2. CDR3 length: 20 residues. With 0 bases clipped from V and 0 bases from J, the junction kept 13 bases outside the gene matches. The germline gives CDR1 PRHDT, CDR2 FYEKMQ (reference sequence). CDR3: CASSLGRAASGSVDQETQYF. The CDR3 DNA sequence: TGTGCCAGCAGCTTAGGCCGGGCGGCTAGCGGGAGTGTGGACCAAGAGACCCAGTACTTC.

The chain links TRBV28 to TRBJ2-1; weak D call: TRBD1 (6 bases). The CDR3 consists of 16 residues. The V gene lost 5 bases and the J gene lost 4 bases, with 18 bases spanning the gap. The V gene's germline CDR1 is MDHEN and CDR2 SYDVKM. The CDR3 DNA follows: TGTGCCAGCAGTGCTCTCGCGGCAGGGGCTTACAATGAGCAGTTCTTC. It yields the protein CASSALAAGAYNEQFF.

V is TRBV28 and J is TRBJ1-2; TRBD1 is a possible D gene (5 bases). The CDR3 has 14 amino acids. CDR1 and CDR2 (germline): MDHEN, SYDVKM. V was pared by 5 bases and J by 5 bases, with 15 bases between. DNA of the CDR3: TGTGCCAGCAGTCAGAACCCCAGGGTTTATGGCTACACCTTC. Residues: CASSQNPRVYGYTF.

This clone was observed a handful of times. This chain joins TRBV7-9 and TRBJ1-6, with D possibly matching TRBD1 (5 bases). Trimming removed 5 bases from V and 10 bases from J, with 18 bases in between. The CDR3 is 15 amino acids. Germline CDR1 reads SEHNR; CDR2 reads FQNEAQ (reference sequence). DNA for the CDR3: TGTGCCAGCAGCATAGGGAGGGGAAGGGAGTCACCCCTCCACTTT. Amino acid sequence: CASSIGRGRESPLHF.

J is TRBJ1-2 and V is TRBV19, with TRBD1 matching over 9 bases. The ends lost 6 bases at V and 4 bases at J; junction bases unmatched: 6. In germline, CDR1 is LNHDA, CDR2 SQIVND (reference sequence). CDR3 length: 14 residues. The CDR3 spells CASRNTGGSYGYTF. Written as DNA, the CDR3 is TGTGCCAGTAGGAATACAGGGGGCAGCTATGGCTACACCTTC.

The chain links TRBV7-3 to TRBJ1-1; 9 positions match TRBD1. The CDR3 covers 14 residues. Trimming took 0 bases from V and 6 from J; bases not matched to a gene: 2. The germline V gene encodes CDR1 SGHTA and CDR2 FQGTGA. The CDR3 here is CASSLTGTGSEAFF. The CDR3 DNA sequence: TGTGCCAGCAGCTTAACTGGGACAGGGTCTGAAGCTTTCTTT.

The V and J genes are TRBV30 and TRBJ1-6; TRBD1 agrees at 7 bases. The germline V gene has CDR1 GTSNPN and CDR2 SVGIG (reference sequence). This CDR3 is built from 15 residues. The CDR3, as DNA: TGTGCTCGAACTCCGGACAGGCACAATAATTCACCCCTCCACTTT. Its protein is CARTPDRHNNSPLHF.

This clone was observed a handful of times. The rearrangement joins TRBV28 to TRBJ1-1, with unresolved D. V was clipped by 2 bases and J by 0 bases, with 10 bases between them. Looked up from germline, CDR1 is MDHEN and CDR2 is SYDVKM. The CDR3 runs 15 residues. The CDR3 loop reads CASSLVASMNTEAFF. The DNA for the CDR3 is TGTGCCAGCAGTTTAGTGGCCAGTATGAACACTGAAGCTTTCTTT. Variable domain in full (rest from reference TRBV28 and TRBJ1-1): DVKVTQSSRYLVKRTGEKVFLECVQDMDHENMFWYRQDPGLGLRLIYFSYDVKMKEKGDIPEGYSVSREKKERFSLILESASTNQTSMYLCASSLVASMNTEAFFGQGTRLTVV.

The V and J genes are TRBV6-5 and TRBJ2-3; TRBD2 matches at 10 bases. The CDR3 extends over 15 amino acids. V lost 2 bases to trimming and J lost 4 bases; unmatched junction nucleotides: 3. The germline V gene has CDR1 MNHEY and CDR2 SVGAGI. Written as DNA, the CDR3 is TGTGCCAGCAGTTACAGCGGGGGGGCCGCAGATACGCAGTATTTT. Encoded protein: CASSYSGGAADTQYF.

V gene TRBV25-1 combines with J gene TRBJ1-2, with 7 bases matching TRBD1. Per the germline V gene, CDR1 is MGHDK and CDR2 is SYGVNS. The CDR3 is 13 amino acids. V gave up 7 bases and J gave up 8 bases; unmatched junction bases: 10. CDR3 DNA sequence: TGTGCCAGCATGGAGAACAGGGGTAGCGGCTACACCTTC. This gives the protein CASMENRGSGYTF.

The chain has TRBV7-9 and TRBJ2-7; 10 nucleotides line up with TRBD2. The V and J ends lost 2 bases and 0 bases, in that order; junction bases with no gene match: 10. The CDR3 extends over 18 amino acids. Germline CDR1 and CDR2: SEHNR and FQNEAQ (reference sequence). The CDR3 DNA sequence: TGTGCCAGCAGCTTATTTCCTAGCGGGAGATCTCGCTCCTACGAGCAGTACTTC. Protein sequence: CASSLFPSGRSRSYEQYF.

The rearrangement joins TRBV9 to TRBJ2-7; the match to TRBD2 covers 7 bases. This CDR3 comprises 16 residues. Germline trimming cut 0 bases from V and 2 bases from J; bases unmatched to any gene: 8. CDR1 is SGDLS and CDR2 is YYNGEE in the germline V gene. As DNA, the CDR3 is TGTGCCAGCAGCGTAGAGGCTGGGACTATTCCCTACGAGCAGTACTTC. Translated: CASSVEAGTIPYEQYF.